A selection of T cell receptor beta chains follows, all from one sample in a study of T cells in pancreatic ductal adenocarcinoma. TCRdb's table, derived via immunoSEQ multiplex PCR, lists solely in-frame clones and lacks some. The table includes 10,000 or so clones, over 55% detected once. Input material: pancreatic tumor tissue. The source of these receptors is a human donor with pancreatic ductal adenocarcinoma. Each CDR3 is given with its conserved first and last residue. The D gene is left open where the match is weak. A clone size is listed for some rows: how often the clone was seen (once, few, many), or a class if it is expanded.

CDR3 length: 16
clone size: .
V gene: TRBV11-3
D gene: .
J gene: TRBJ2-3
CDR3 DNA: TGTGCCAGCAGCTCGCCAGGGTTCGGGGGCACAGATACGCAGTATTTT
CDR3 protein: CASSSPGFGGTDTQYF

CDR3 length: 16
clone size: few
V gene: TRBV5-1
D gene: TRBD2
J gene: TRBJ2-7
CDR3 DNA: TGCGCCAGCAGCCCGGGACTAGCGGGAGGGTACTACGAGCAGTACTTC
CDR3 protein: CASSPGLAGGYYEQYF

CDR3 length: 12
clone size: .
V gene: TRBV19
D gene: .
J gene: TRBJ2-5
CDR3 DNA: TGTGCCAGTAGTGATAGTATGGAGACCCAGTACTTC
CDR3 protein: CASSDSMETQYF

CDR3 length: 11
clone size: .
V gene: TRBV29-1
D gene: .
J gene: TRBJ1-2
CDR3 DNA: TGCAGCTCCACAGGCTACTATGGCTACACCTTC
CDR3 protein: CSSTGYYGYTF

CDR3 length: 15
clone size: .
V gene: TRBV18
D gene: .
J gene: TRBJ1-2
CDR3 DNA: TGTGCCAGCTCACCAAGGCAGGGCCCCCCTTATGGCTACACCTTC
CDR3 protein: CASSPRQGPPYGYTF

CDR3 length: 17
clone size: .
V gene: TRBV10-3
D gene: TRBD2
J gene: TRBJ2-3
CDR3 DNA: TGTGCCATAAACGGTGGTAGCGGGGGGACTAGCACAGATACGCAGTATTTT
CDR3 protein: CAINGGSGGTSTDTQYF

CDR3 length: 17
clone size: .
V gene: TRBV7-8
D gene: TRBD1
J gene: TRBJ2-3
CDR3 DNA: TGTGCCAGCAGCGGAGGTTTTGGGACAGGCCATACAGATACGCAGTATTTT
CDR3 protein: CASSGGFGTGHTDTQYF

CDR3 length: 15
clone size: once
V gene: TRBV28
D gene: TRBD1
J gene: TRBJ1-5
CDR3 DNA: TGTGCCAGCACCCCGGGACAGGTCCATGGACAGCCCCAGCATTTT
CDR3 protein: CASTPGQVHGQPQHF

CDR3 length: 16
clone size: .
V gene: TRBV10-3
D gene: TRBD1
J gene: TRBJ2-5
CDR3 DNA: TGTGCCATCAGTGCCCAGGGGGCGCTCGGACAAGAGACCCAGTACTTC
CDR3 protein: CAISAQGALGQETQYF

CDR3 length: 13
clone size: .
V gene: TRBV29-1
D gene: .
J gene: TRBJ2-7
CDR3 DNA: TGCAGCGTTGAGTCATCCAATACCTACGAGCAGTACTTC
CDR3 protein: CSVESSNTYEQYF

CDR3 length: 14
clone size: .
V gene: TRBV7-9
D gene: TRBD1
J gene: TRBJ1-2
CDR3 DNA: TGTGCCAGCAGCTTGTGGGACAGGGACGATGGCTACACCTTC
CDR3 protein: CASSLWDRDDGYTF

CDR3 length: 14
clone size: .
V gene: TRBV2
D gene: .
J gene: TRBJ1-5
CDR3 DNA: TGTGCCAGCGCCGAGAGGAGGGGTAGCCAGCCCCAGCATTTT
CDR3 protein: CASAERRGSQPQHF

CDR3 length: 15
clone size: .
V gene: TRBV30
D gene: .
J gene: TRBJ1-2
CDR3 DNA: TGTGCCTGGAGTCTAACCGGGAGTGGAAGGTATGGCTACACCTTC
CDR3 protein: CAWSLTGSGRYGYTF

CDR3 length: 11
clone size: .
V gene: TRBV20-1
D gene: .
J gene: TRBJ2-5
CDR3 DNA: TGCAGTGCAAAGGACAGCCTGACCCAGTACTTC
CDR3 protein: CSAKDSLTQYF

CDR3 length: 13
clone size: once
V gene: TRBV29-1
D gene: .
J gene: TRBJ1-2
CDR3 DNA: TGCAGCGTTTGGGAAAGGCCTTTGGATGGCTACACCTTC
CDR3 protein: CSVWERPLDGYTF

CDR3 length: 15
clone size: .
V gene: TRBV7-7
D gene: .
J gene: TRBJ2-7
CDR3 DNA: TGTGCTAGCAGCTTAGGGGCAGGTCCTACCTACGAGCAGTACTTC
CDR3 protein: CASSLGAGPTYEQYF